This record looks at one T cell receptor beta chain sequence and its context. The sequenced target, TCR beta, came from blood CD8+ and CD4+ T cells. Purification of the CD8+ and CD4+ T cells relied on negative isolation, and TEMRA cells underwent FACS enrichment. The authors reverse transcribed about 0.45 to 1 ug RNA with random hexamers. Multiplex immunoSEQ PCR targeted 54 Vbeta and 13 Jbeta TCR beta segments. TCRdb re-analysed the immunoSEQ multiplex PCR reads in MiXCR, keeping a single row per CDR3 protein. The sample includes about 130,000 distinct CDR3 sequences, around 94% of them seen just once. Germline values: CDR1 LGHDT, CDR2 YNNKEL (reference sequence). Trimming removed 4 bases at V and 12 bases at J, with 10 bases between. The CDR3 loop spans 11 amino acids. This entry is derived from a study of CD8 T cells in Susac syndrome.

This clonotype was obtained from a human donor in good health. The chain is built from TRBV3-1 and TRBJ2-1; no reliable D call. What was sequenced was CD4+ T cells from PBMCs. The CDR3 is CASSRRFVQFF. DNA of the CDR3: TGTGCCAGCAGCCGCCGGTTTGTGCAGTTCTTC.